The rows below give T cell receptor beta chains drawn from one sample of a study of shared clonotypes between healthy human individuals. TCRdb's copy holds only in-frame clones and misses some; the assay was immunoSEQ multiplex PCR. The sample lists roughly 1.5 million clones, 98% occurring once. The sample was naive CD4+ T cells sorted from blood. The receptors were gathered from a man aged 25 to 40 in good health. Both conserved end residues are trimmed from each CDR3.

TRBV5-1	TRBJ2-1	ASSLKFGPTYNEQF
TRBV28	TRBJ2-1	ASSPGGQGYGNEQF
TRBV6-5	TRBJ1-5	ASSSTGGGQPQH
TRBV7-9	TRBJ2-7	ASSLVGRGRREQY
TRBV7-6	TRBJ1-4	ASSLDEKLF
TRBV28	TRBJ1-4	ASTPRGYNEKLF
TRBV5-1	TRBJ2-7	ASSLGLAGGYEQY
TRBV19	TRBJ2-1	ASSIPRQGPNNEQF
TRBV7-6	TRBJ2-7	ASSSVEGGEQY
TRBV2	TRBJ2-7	ASSGGRGLSYEQY
TRBV30	TRBJ2-3	AWKGGSTDTQY
TRBV19	TRBJ1-5	ASRPGTTTTGSQPQH
TRBV19	TRBJ2-7	ASMGRGQGDHEQY
TRBV6-8	TRBJ1-2	ASSYVGKANYGYT
TRBV11-2	TRBJ2-3	ASSQTEDTQY
TRBV28	TRBJ2-6	ASSLPRDRGAAGANVLT
TRBV9	TRBJ2-3	ASSVELGSAVSKDTQY
TRBV7-9	TRBJ2-3	ASTQDKSTDTQY
TRBV4-1	TRBJ2-7	ASSQDIGLANSYEQY
TRBV5-6	TRBJ2-7	ASSRTGGEQY